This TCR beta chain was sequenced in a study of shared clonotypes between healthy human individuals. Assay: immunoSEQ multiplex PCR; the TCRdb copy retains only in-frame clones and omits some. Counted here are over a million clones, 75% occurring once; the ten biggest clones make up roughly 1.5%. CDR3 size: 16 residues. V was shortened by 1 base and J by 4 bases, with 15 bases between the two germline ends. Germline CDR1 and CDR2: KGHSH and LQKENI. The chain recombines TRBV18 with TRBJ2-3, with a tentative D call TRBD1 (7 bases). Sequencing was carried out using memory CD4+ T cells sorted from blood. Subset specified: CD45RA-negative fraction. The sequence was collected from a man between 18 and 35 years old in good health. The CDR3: CASSPRRGRESDTQYF. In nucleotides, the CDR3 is TGTGCCAGCTCACCACGGAGGGGGCGCGAGTCAGATACGCAGTATTTT.